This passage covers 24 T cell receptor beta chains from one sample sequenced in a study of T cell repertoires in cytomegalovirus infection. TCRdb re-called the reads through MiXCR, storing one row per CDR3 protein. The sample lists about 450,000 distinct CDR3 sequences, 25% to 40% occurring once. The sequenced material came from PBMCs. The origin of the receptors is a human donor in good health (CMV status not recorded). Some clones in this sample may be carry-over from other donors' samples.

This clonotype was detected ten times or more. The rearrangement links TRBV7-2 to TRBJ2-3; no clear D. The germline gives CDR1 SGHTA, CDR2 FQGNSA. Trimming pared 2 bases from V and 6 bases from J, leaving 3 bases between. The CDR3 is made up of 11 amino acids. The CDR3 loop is CASSLYDTQYF. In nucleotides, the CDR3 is TGTGCCAGCAGCTTATATGATACGCAGTATTTT.

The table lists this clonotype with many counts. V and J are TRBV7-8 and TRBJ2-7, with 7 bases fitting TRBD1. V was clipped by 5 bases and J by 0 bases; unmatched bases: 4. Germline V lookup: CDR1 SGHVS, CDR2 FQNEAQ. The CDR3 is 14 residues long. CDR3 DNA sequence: TGTGCCAGCAGCCAGACAGGGAGCTCCTACGAGCAGTACTTC. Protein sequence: CASSQTGSSYEQYF.

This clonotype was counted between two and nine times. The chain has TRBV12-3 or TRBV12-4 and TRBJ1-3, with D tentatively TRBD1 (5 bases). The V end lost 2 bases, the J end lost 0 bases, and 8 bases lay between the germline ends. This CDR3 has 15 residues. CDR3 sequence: CASSLSRVSGNTIYF. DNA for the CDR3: TGTGCCAGCAGTTTATCCAGGGTCTCTGGAAACACCATATATTTT.

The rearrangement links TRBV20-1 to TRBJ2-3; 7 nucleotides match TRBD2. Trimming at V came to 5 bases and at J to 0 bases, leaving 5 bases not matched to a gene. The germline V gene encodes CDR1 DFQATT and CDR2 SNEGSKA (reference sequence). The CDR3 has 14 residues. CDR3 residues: CSAPLAVSTDTQYF. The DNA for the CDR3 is TGCAGTGCTCCTCTAGCGGTGAGCACAGATACGCAGTATTTT.

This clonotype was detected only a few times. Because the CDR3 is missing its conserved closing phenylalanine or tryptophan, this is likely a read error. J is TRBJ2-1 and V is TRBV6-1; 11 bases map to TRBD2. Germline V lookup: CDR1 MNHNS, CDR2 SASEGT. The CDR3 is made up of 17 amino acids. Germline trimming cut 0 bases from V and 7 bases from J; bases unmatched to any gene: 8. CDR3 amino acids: CASSEALIAGGVNEQFL. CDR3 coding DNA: TGTGCCAGCAGTGAAGCGCTAATAGCGGGGGGGGTAAATGAGCAGTTCTTA.

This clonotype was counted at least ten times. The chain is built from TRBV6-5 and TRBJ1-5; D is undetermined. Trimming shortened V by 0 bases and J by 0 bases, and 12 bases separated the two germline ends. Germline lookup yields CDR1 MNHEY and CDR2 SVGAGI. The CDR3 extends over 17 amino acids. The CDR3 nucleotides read TGTGCCAGCAGTTACTCGCCAGGAAGATATAGCAATCAGCCCCAGCATTTT. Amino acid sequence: CASSYSPGRYSNQPQHF.

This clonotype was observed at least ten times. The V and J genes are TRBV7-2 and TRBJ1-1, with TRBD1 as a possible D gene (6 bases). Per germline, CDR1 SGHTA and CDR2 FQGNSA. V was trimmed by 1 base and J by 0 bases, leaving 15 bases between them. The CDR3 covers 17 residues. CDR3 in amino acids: CASSLGGGSVMNTEAFF. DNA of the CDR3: TGTGCCAGCAGCTTAGGAGGGGGAAGCGTTATGAACACTGAAGCTTTCTTT. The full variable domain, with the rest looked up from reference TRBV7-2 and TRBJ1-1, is GAGVSQSPSNKVTEKGKDVELRCDPISGHTALYWYRQSLGQGLEFLIYFQGNSAPDKSGLPSDRFSAERTGGSVSTLTIQRTQQEDSAVYLCASSLGGGSVMNTEAFFGQGTRLTVV.

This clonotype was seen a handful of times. CDR3 sequence reads: CATSPAGGSQPQHF. CDR3 DNA: TGTGCCACCAGCCCCGCAGGGGGTTCTCAGCCCCAGCATTTT. The rearrangement links TRBV15 to TRBJ1-5; 7 nucleotides line up with TRBD1. The CDR3 spans 14 residues. The germline gives CDR1 LNHNV, CDR2 YYDKDF (reference sequence). V shed 5 bases, J shed 6 bases, and the junction held 7 bases outside the gene matches.

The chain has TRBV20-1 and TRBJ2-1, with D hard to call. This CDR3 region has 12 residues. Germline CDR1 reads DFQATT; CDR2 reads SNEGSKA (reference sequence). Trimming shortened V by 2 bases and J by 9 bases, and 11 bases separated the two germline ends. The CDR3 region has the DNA TGCAGTGCTAGACGCCTAGAAGGTGAGCAGTTCTTC. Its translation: CSARRLEGEQFF.

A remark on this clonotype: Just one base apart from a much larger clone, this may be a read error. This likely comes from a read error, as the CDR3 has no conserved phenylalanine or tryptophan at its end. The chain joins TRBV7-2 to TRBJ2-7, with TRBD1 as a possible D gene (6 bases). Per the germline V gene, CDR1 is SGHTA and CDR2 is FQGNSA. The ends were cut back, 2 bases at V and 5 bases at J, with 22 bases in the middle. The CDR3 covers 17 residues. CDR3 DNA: TGTGCCAGCAGCTTAAGTGGGGGCGGTCGGATTAAAAACGAGCAGTACTTA. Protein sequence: CASSLSGGGRIKNEQYL.

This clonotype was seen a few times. The CDR3 region is CASSVIMNTGELFF. CDR3 DNA sequence: TGTGCCAGCAGTGTGATTATGAACACCGGGGAGCTGTTTTTT. This chain joins TRBV2 and TRBJ2-2; no firm D call. Per the germline V gene, CDR1 is SNHLY and CDR2 is FYNNEI. With 4 bases removed from V and 1 base from J, the gap between germline ends came to 7 bases. The CDR3 consists of 14 residues.

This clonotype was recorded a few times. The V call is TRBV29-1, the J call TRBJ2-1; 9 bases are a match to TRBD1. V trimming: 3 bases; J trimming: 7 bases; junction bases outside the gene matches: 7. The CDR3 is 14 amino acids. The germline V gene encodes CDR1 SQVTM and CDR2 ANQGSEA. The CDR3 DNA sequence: TGCAGCGTTGAGGGGACAGGGATAATAAATGAGCAGTTCTTC. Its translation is CSVEGTGIINEQFF.

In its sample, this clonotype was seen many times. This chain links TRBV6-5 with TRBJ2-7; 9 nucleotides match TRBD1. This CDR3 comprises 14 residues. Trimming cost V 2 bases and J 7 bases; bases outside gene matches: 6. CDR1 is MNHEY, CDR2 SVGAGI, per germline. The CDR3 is CASSYGTGTQEQYF. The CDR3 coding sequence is TGTGCCAGCAGTTACGGGACAGGGACTCAGGAGCAGTACTTC.

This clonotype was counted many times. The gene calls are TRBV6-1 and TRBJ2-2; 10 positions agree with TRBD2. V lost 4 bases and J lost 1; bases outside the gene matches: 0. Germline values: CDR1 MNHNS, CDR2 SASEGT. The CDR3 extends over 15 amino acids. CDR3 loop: CASSGLAGNTGELFF. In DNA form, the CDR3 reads TGTGCCAGCAGTGGACTAGCGGGGAACACCGGGGAGCTGTTTTTT.

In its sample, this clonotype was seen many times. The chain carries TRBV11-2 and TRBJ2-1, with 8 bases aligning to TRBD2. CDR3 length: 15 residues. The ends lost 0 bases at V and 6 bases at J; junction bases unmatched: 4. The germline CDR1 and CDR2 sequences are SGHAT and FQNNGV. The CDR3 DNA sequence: TGTGCCAGCAGCTTAGATACTAGCGGATTCAATGAGCAGTTCTTC. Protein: CASSLDTSGFNEQFF.

CDR3 sequence: CVSSLASGVTEAFF. In nucleotides, the CDR3 is TGTGTCAGCAGCTTGGCATCAGGGGTAACTGAAGCTTTCTTT. The chain employs TRBV5-3 and TRBJ1-1; D possibly corresponds to TRBD1 (6 bases). TRBV5-3 is flagged as an ORF with uncertain function. CDR3 length: 14 amino acids.

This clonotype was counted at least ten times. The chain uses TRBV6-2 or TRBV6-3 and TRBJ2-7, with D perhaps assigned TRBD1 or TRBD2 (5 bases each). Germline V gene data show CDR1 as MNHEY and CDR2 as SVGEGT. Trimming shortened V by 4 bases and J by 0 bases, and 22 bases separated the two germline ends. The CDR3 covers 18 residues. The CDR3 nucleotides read TGTGCCAGCAGTTTCTTAATCTCCGAGGGGATACGCTCCTACGAGCAGTACTTC. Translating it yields CASSFLISEGIRSYEQYF.

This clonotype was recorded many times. In nucleotides, the CDR3 is TGTGCCAGCAGGCGGACAAGGCTCTCGGAGACCCAGTACTTC. This codes for CASRRTRLSETQYF. This chain uses TRBV7-2 with TRBJ2-5; D possibly corresponds to TRBD1 (5 bases). Trimming took off 6 bases at V and 5 bases at J, with 16 bases between the two ends. The CDR3 is 14 amino acids. From germline, CDR1 is SGHTA and CDR2 FQGNSA.

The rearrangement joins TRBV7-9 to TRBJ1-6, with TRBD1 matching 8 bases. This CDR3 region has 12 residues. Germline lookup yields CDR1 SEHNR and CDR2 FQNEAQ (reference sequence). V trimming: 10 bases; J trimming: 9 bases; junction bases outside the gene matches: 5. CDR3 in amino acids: CATDRASSPLHF. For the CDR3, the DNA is TGTGCCACGGACAGGGCATCTTCACCCCTCCACTTT.

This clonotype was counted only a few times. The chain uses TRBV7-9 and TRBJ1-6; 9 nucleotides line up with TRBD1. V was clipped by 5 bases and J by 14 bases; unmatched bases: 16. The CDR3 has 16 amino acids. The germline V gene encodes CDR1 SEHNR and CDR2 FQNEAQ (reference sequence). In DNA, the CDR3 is TGTGCCAGCAGCCCAGGACCGGGACAGGGTAAATGGTCCCTCCACTTT. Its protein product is CASSPGPGQGKWSLHF.

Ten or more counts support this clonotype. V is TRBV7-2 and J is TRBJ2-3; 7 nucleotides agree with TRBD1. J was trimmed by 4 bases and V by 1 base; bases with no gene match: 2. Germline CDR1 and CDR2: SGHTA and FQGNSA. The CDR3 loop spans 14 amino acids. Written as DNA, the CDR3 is TGTGCCAGCAGCTTAGGACAGGGTTCAGATACGCAGTATTTT. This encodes CASSLGQGSDTQYF.

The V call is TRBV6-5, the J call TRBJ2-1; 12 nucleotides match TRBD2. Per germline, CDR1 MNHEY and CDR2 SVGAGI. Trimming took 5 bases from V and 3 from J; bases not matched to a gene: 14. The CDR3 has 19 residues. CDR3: CASSTSGLAGGSYYNEQFF. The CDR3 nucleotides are TGTGCCAGCAGTACCTCCGGGCTAGCGGGGGGGTCCTACTACAATGAGCAGTTCTTC.

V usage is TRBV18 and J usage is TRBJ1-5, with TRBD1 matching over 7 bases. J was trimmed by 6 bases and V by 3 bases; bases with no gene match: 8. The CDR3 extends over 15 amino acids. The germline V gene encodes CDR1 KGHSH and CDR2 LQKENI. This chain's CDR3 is CASSPFGDSIQPQHF. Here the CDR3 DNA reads TGTGCCAGCTCACCGTTTGGGGACAGTATTCAGCCCCAGCATTTT.

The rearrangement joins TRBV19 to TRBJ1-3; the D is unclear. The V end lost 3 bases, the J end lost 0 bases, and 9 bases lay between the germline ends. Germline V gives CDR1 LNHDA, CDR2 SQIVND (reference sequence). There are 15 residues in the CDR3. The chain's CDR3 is CASSMGSSSGNTIYF. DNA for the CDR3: TGTGCCAGTAGTATGGGCAGCTCCTCTGGAAACACCATATATTTT.